This TCR beta chain was retrieved from a study of cytomegalovirus exposure and HLA in healthy donors. General study results and limits: Because they were indistinguishable, some V segments, including TRBV6-2 and TRBV6-3, were excluded. High sensitivity and specificity were reportedly achieved when the classifier diagnosed cytomegalovirus status.

The study ran its PCR with 60 Vbeta and 13 Jbeta primers. The table came from immunoSEQ multiplex PCR; TCRdb's copy has only in-frame clones and leaves some out. Here the sample spans 100,000 or so clones, about 80% being singletons. Germline values: CDR1 MDHEN, CDR2 SYDVKM. There are 15 residues in the CDR3. Trimming removed 7 bases at V and 4 bases at J, with 17 bases between. Concerning this clone itself: Antigen specificity is unknown.

The chain carries TRBV28 and TRBJ1-5; D might be TRBD1 (6 bases). This receptor was taken from a man between 25 and 39 years old in good health and CMV-seronegative. Sequenced material: PBMCs. CDR3 nucleotide sequence: TGTGCCAGCACAGACCTAACAGGGCCGAATCAGCCCCAGCATTTT. This codes for CASTDLTGPNQPQHF.